Sequencing of this T cell receptor beta chain was carried out in a study of blood T cell repertoires in COVID-19. Study background: Donors in the United States, Italy and Spain gave samples during acute or convalescent COVID-19. From T cells, B-cell-depleted T cells, or PBMCs came the material, which was cDNA or gDNA.

Trimming left V 1 base short and J 0 bases short, with 7 bases between. The germline CDR1 and CDR2 sequences are SEHNR and FQNEAQ (reference sequence). This CDR3 has 16 amino acids. As originally analysed: Quantification of nucleated cells was approximated via reference gene primer amplification. This table comes from immunoSEQ multiplex PCR, and its TCRdb copy is limited to in-frame clones, with some not included. V, J and clone size were drawn from that table, and D and trimming were deduced from the DNA. The sample consists of roughly 50,000 clones, under 90% of them appearing once. The sequencing sample was made of peripheral blood. The gene calls are TRBV7-9 and TRBJ1-6; TRBD1 might be the D (5 bases). The receptor's source is an elderly woman with acute or convalescent COVID-19. CDR3 amino acids: CASSLGQLSYNSPLHF. As DNA, the CDR3 is TGTGCCAGCAGCTTAGGACAGCTCTCCTATAATTCACCCCTCCACTTT.